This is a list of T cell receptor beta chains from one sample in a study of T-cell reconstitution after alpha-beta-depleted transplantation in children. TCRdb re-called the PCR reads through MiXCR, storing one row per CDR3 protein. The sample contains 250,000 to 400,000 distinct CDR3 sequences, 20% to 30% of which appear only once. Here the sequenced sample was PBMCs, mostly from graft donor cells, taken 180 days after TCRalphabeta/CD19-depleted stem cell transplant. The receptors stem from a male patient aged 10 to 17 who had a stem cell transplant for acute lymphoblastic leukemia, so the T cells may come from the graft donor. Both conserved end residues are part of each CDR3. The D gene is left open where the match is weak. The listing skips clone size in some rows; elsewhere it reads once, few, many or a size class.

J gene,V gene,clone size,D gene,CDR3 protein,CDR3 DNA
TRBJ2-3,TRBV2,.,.,CAGERAIHTDTQYF,TGTGCCGGAGAGCGGGCCATCCACACAGATACGCAGTATTTT
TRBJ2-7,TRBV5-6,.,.,CASRRILTYEQYF,TGTGCCAGCAGACGGATCCTGACCTACGAGCAGTACTTC
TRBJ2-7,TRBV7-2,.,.,CASSLGRAAHKYF,TGTGCCAGCAGCTTAGGACGGGCTGCCCATAAGTACTTC
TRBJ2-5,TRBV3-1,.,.,CASSQDWSRLYQETQYF,TGTGCCAGCAGCCAAGATTGGTCTAGACTGTACCAAGAGACCCAGTACTTC
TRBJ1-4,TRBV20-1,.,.,CSARVYGTSNEKLFF,TGCAGTGCTAGGGTTTACGGGACTAGTAATGAAAAACTGTTTTTT
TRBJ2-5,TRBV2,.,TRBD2,CASKGGRTQGETQYF,TGTGCCAGCAAAGGCGGGAGGACCCAAGGCGAGACCCAGTACTTC
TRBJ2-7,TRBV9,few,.,CASSVGDYGTPFSYEQYF,TGTGCCAGCAGCGTAGGTGATTACGGGACACCGTTTTCCTACGAGCAGTACTTC
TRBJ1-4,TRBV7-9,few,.,CASSLNGRGGEKLFF,TGTGCCAGCAGCTTAAATGGGAGAGGTGGTGAAAAACTGTTTTTT
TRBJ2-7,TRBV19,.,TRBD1,CASSRGKTGTAYEQYF,TGTGCCAGTAGTAGGGGAAAAACCGGGACAGCATACGAGCAGTACTTC
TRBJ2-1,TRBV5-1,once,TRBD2,CASSHGLAVGNEQFF,TGCGCCAGCAGCCATGGACTAGCGGTTGGGAATGAGCAGTTCTTC
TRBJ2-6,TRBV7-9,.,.,CASSPGSGANVLTF,TGTGCCAGCTCCCCCGGCTCTGGGGCCAACGTCCTGACTTTC
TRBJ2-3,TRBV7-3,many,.,CASSLVRVRTDTQYF,TGTGCCAGCAGCTTAGTACGGGTCCGCACAGATACGCAGTATTTT
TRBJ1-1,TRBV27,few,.,CASSLYQRVTGSTEAFF,TGTGCCAGCAGTTTATACCAACGGGTCACCGGCAGCACTGAAGCTTTCTTT
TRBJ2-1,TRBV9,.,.,CASSVGTGVMGNEQFF,TGTGCCAGCAGCGTAGGTACGGGAGTAATGGGGAATGAGCAGTTCTTC
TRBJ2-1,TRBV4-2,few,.,CASSRPNEQFF,TGTGCCAGCAGCCGCCCTAACGAGCAGTTCTTC
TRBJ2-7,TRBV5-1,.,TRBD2,CASSLGGLAGAPMRQYF,TGCGCCAGCAGCTTGGGTGGACTAGCGGGAGCACCGATGAGGCAGTACTTC
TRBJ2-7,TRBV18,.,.,CASSRQSYEQYF,TGTGCCAGCTCACGACAAAGCTACGAGCAGTACTTC
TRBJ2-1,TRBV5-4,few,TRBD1,CASSLVGQGTYNEQFF,TGTGCCAGCAGCTTGGTGGGACAGGGGACCTACAATGAGCAGTTCTTC
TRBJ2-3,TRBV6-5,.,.,CASSYDVSLSTDTQYF,TGTGCCAGCAGTTACGACGTGTCACTAAGCACAGATACGCAGTATTTT
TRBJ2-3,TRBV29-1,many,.,CSVEGGALEGTDTQYF,TGCAGCGTTGAAGGTGGTGCTTTGGAGGGCACAGATACGCAGTATTTT
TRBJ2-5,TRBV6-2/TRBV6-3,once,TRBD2,CASNRLAGVRETQYF,TGTGCCAGCAATCGCCTAGCGGGAGTGCGAGAGACCCAGTACTTC